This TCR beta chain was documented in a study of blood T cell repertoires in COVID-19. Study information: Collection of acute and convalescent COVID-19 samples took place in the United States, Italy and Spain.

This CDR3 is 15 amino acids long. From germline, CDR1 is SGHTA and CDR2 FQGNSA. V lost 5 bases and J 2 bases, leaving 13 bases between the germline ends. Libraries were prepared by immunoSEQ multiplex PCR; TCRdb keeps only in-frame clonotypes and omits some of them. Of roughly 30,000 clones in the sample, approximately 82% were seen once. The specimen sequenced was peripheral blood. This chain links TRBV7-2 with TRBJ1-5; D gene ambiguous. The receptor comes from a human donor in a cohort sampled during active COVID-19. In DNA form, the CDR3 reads TGTGCCAGCAGCGAGCGGTCGGTCGGCAATCAGCCCCAGCATTTT. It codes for CASSERSVGNQPQHF.